One sample yielded the 15 T cell receptor beta chains listed below, sequenced in a study of T cell repertoires in cytomegalovirus infection. Their antigens remain unidentified. Using its own MiXCR run on the reads, TCRdb lists one record per CDR3 protein. The sample lists approximately 1,000,000 distinct CDR3 sequences; roughly 31% were seen once. Here the sequenced sample was cultured CD8+ T cells from PBMCs, taken from culture after CMV antigen stimulation. The receptors here all came from a human donor in good health (CMV status not recorded). Some clones in this sample may be carry-over from other donors' samples.

There are a few counts of this clonotype. This sequence joins TRBV10-3 and TRBJ1-1, with TRBD1 as a possible D gene (6 bases). This CDR3 region has 15 residues. CDR1 is ENHRY and CDR2 is SYGVKD in the germline V gene. V lost 7 bases to trimming and J lost 1 base, with 16 bases between them. This CDR3 is CAITEGGIGNTEAFF. DNA of the CDR3: TGTGCCATCACCGAGGGGGGGATCGGGAACACTGAAGCTTTCTTT.

This clonotype has only a few counts. The chain uses TRBV19 and TRBJ2-1; 9 bases align to TRBD2. The CDR3 sequence is 17 residues long. Germline V gene sequence: CDR1 LNHDA, CDR2 SQIVND (reference sequence). V shed 2 bases and J 4 bases; nucleotides not matched to a gene: 9. CDR3 sequence: CASSIRPKRGVYNEQFF. The CDR3 DNA follows: TGTGCCAGTAGTATAAGGCCCAAGCGGGGGGTATACAATGAGCAGTTCTTC.

Points on this clonotype: One junction end disagrees with the germline gene, perhaps due to a read error. This chain uses TRBV4-1 with TRBJ1-1; D is uncertain. This CDR3 has 15 residues. Germline values: CDR1 MGHRA, CDR2 YSYEKL. The CDR3 region has the DNA TGCGCCAGCAACCAAGTCGTCAGGCCGGACACTGAAGCTTTCTTT. Its translation: CASNQVVRPDTEAFF.

This clonotype was counted many times. The rearrangement joins TRBV12-3 or TRBV12-4 to TRBJ1-6; D gene uncertain. Deletions cut 5 bases from V and 9 bases from J, with 8 bases between. This CDR3 has 12 amino acids. Written as DNA, the CDR3 is TGTGCCAGCAGTCCCGGTCCTTCACCCCTCCACTTT. It specifies CASSPGPSPLHF.

This clonotype has at least ten counts. In nucleotides, the CDR3 is TGTGCCAGCAGCTTAATCCCACAGGGGAACACTGAAGCTTTCTTT. It codes for CASSLIPQGNTEAFF. The rearrangement links TRBV7-2 to TRBJ1-1; a possible D gene is TRBD1 (6 bases). Germline CDR1 reads SGHTA; CDR2 reads FQGNSA. The CDR3 extends over 15 amino acids. The V end was cut by 2 bases, the J end by 1 base, with 11 bases between.

This clonotype was seen a handful of times. The chain employs TRBV20-1 and TRBJ2-2; D may be TRBD2 (5 bases). The CDR3 loop spans 18 amino acids. Germline loops: CDR1 DFQATT, CDR2 SNEGSKA (reference sequence). V was cut by 5 bases and J by 0 bases, with 22 bases left in between. The CDR3 sequence: CSAPDSGRRFANTGELFF. In DNA form, the CDR3 reads TGCAGTGCTCCCGATTCGGGCAGGAGGTTCGCGAACACCGGGGAGCTGTTTTTT.

This clonotype was recorded only once. V and J are TRBV27 and TRBJ1-5; TRBD1 agrees at 9 bases. The CDR3 is 17 amino acids. Germline V lookup: CDR1 MNHEY, CDR2 SMNVEV (reference sequence). Losses at the gene ends were 5 bases for V and 6 bases for J; bases not matched to a gene: 14. The chain's CDR3 is CASSRTYGTGTGQPQHF. The CDR3 bases are TGTGCCAGCAGTCGAACTTACGGGACAGGGACCGGTCAGCCCCAGCATTTT.

This clonotype was seen a handful of times. The J gene is TRBJ2-5, the V gene TRBV5-6; 10 nucleotides match TRBD1. The CDR3 covers 16 residues. V trimming: 1 base; J trimming: 6 bases; junction bases outside the gene matches: 9. The germline gives CDR1 SGHDT, CDR2 YYEEEE. The CDR3 nucleotides are TGTGCCAGCAGCTTGCCCGGGACAGGGGTCGAAAAGACCCAGTACTTC. Protein product: CASSLPGTGVEKTQYF.

This clonotype was seen many times. The rearrangement joins TRBV4-1 to TRBJ2-1, with a tentative D call TRBD2 (5 bases). Germline CDR1 and CDR2: MGHRA and YSYEKL. The CDR3 totals 15 residues. V gave up 3 bases and J gave up 10 bases, with 19 bases separating them. This CDR3 reads CASSQISSLGSEQFF. As DNA, the CDR3 is TGCGCCAGCAGCCAGATTTCTAGCCTTGGGAGCGAGCAGTTCTTC.

In nucleotides, the CDR3 is TGTGCCAGCGCGGGGGGGACAGAAGTGTATGGCTACACCTTC. This gives the protein CASAGGTEVYGYTF. V gene TRBV5-6 combines with J gene TRBJ1-2; 7 positions match TRBD1. The germline V gene encodes CDR1 SGHDT and CDR2 YYEEEE. There are 14 residues in the CDR3. The V segment lost 7 bases and the J segment 5 bases; nucleotides outside the gene matches: 11.

This clonotype was recorded at least ten times. This rearrangement joins TRBV10-3 to TRBJ2-1; weak D call: TRBD2 (5 bases). Germline CDR1 and CDR2: ENHRY and SYGVKD. Between the trimmed V and J ends, which lost 2 bases and 8 bases, there was a span of 16 bases. The CDR3 has 15 residues. CDR3 in amino acids: CAISEEGQTMDEQFF. Written as DNA, the CDR3 is TGTGCCATCAGTGAGGAGGGTCAGACTATGGATGAGCAGTTCTTC.

This clonotype appeared a few times. V usage is TRBV7-6 and J usage is TRBJ2-7, with 10 bases lining up with TRBD1. CDR3 size: 15 residues. CDR1 and CDR2 (germline): SGHVS, FNYEAQ. V was clipped by 2 bases and J by 7 bases; unmatched bases: 8. CDR3 coding DNA: TGTGCCAGCAGCTTATTCTCCGGGACAGGGGAAGAGCAGTACGTC. Translation gives CASSLFSGTGEEQYV.

V gene TRBV29-1 combines with J gene TRBJ2-5; D gene uncertain. V was clipped by 3 bases and J by 5 bases, with 13 bases between them. The CDR3 is 13 residues long. Germline V gene lookup returns CDR1 SQVTM and CDR2 ANQGSEA. The CDR3 spells CSVDLQFAETQYF. CDR3 bases: TGCAGCGTTGACCTACAGTTTGCTGAGACCCAGTACTTC.

The CDR3 DNA reads TGCAGCATACGAACCTCGGGACACCTCTTTTACGAGCAGTACTTC. Amino acid sequence: CSIRTSGHLFYEQYF. V and J are TRBV29-1 and TRBJ2-7, with a weak D call TRBD1 (6 bases). From germline, CDR1 is SQVTM and CDR2 ANQGSEA. With 8 bases removed from V and 4 bases from J, the gap between germline ends came to 24 bases. The CDR3 length is 15 residues.

The chain uses TRBV27 and TRBJ2-2, with D possibly TRBD1 on 6 matching bases. With 8 bases removed from V and 5 bases from J, the gap between germline ends came to 15 bases. The length of the CDR3 is 14 residues. Looked up from germline, CDR1 is MNHEY and CDR2 is SMNVEV (reference sequence). DNA for the CDR3: TGTGCCAGCGGATCCACAGGGCAGACCGGGGAGCTGTTTTTT. Translating gives CASGSTGQTGELFF.